This T cell receptor beta chain was captured by sequencing in a study of cytomegalovirus exposure and HLA in healthy donors. CDR1 is SGHRS, CDR2 YFSETQ, per germline. Trimming removed 4 bases from V and 0 bases from J, with 8 bases in between. The CDR3 runs 14 residues. Worth noting for this clone: The identical CDR3 is also encoded by other nucleotide sequences in the sample.

PCR was performed using 60 Vbeta and 13 Jbeta primers. Sequencing used immunoSEQ multiplex PCR; TCRdb keeps in-frame clones, though not all of them. The sample yields 150,000 to 200,000 clones, approximately 84% seen once. The V call is TRBV5-1, the J call TRBJ1-3; D call uncertain. The clonotype comes from a girl aged 10 to 17 in good health and CMV-seropositive. Specimen: PBMCs. The CDR3 region is CASSPGSSGNTIYF. The CDR3 DNA reads TGCGCCAGCAGCCCCGGGTCCTCTGGAAACACCATATATTTT.